Listed below are T cell receptor beta chains from one sample, sequenced in a study of control samples from healthy donors and cancer patients. Sequencing used immunoSEQ multiplex PCR; TCRdb keeps in-frame clones, though not all of them. Counted here are about 69,000 clones, about nine tenths occurring once; the ten biggest clones make up under 20%. Sequenced sample: PBMCs. The receptors come from a man aged 60 to 75 with lung cancer. Both conserved end residues are part of each CDR3. Only some rows state a clone size, as once, few, many or a class for expanded clones.

TRBV24-1 | . | CATSDQAGGGYNEQFF
TRBV3-1/TRBV3-2 | . | CASSLRTSAFQETQYF
TRBV7-3 | once | CASSLNGHNEQFF
TRBV30 | . | CAWSTGMKTQYF
TRBV5-8 | . | CASSQVGSVTDTQYF
TRBV18 | . | CASSPISETGELFF
TRBV5-1 | . | CASSSGTEGNTIYF
TRBV19 | . | CASSMDWTGNTEAFF
TRBV7-3 | . | CASSLGSSQLTDTQYF
TRBV6-5 | . | CATKDRVPQPQHF
TRBV5-6 | . | CASSFSGELQETQYF
TRBV5-6 | . | CASSMDRGQTQYF
TRBV18 | . | CASSPSLAGIKETQYF
TRBV30 | . | CAFTQDSSYNSPLHF
TRBV19 | . | CASSLDSNQPQHF
TRBV7-8 | . | CASSADRGVQETQYF
TRBV14 | once | CASSPPGTRELFF
TRBV4-1 | . | CASSQLGGEAFF
TRBV4-1 | once | CASSQDSLYTF
TRBV3-1/TRBV3-2 | . | CASSQQGLALTDTQYF
TRBV30 | . | CAWSVIYNSPLHF
TRBV2 | . | CASSDRAWVAGPTDTQYF
TRBV27 | . | CASSLQGYGYTF
TRBV5-4 | . | CASSGGQGNYGYTF
TRBV6-5 | . | CASSPTDVGPYEQYF
TRBV7-2 | . | CASSLKETQYF
TRBV7-6 | . | CASSLMGTGVGNTIYF